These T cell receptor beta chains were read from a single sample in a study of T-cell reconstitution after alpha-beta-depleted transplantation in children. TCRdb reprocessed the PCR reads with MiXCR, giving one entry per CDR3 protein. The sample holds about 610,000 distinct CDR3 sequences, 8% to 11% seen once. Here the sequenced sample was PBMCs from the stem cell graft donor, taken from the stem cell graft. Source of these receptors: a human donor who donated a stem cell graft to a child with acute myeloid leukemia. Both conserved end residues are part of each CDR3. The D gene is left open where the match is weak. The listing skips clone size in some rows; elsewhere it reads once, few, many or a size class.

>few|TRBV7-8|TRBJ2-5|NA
CASSLRLGSETQYF
TGTGCCAGCAGCTTACGGCTCGGGAGCGAGACCCAGTACTTC
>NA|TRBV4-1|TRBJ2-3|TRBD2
CASSQVQAGGTDTQYF
TGCGCCAGCAGCCAAGTTCAAGCGGGAGGAACAGATACGCAGTATTTT
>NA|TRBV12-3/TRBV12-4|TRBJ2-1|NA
CASSPATHNEQFF
TGTGCCAGCAGCCCCGCTACTCACAATGAGCAGTTCTTC
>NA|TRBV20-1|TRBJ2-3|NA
CSASFAGPTSTDTQYF
TGCAGTGCTAGTTTCGCGGGGCCCACTAGCACAGATACGCAGTATTTT
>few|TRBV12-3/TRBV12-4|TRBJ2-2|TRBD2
CASSWTAGVGTGELFF
TGTGCCAGCAGTTGGACAGCGGGAGTAGGCACCGGGGAGCTGTTTTTT
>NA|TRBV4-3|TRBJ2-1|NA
CASSSPGTIDEQFF
TGCGCCAGCAGCTCTCCCGGGACCATCGATGAGCAGTTCTTC
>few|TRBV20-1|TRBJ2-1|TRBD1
CSAALGTAYNEQFF
TGCAGTGCTGCCCTCGGGACAGCTTACAATGAGCAGTTCTTC
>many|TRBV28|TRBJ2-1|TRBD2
CASSVMRTSGWDNEQFF
TGTGCCAGCAGCGTTATGAGGACTAGCGGGTGGGACAATGAGCAGTTCTTC
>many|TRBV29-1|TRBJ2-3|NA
CSVEVTRGITDTQYF
TGCAGCGTTGAAGTGACCCGGGGGATCACAGATACGCAGTATTTT
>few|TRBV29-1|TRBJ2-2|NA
CSTSDFLGDTGELFF
TGCAGCACCAGCGACTTCCTGGGGGACACCGGGGAGCTGTTTTTT
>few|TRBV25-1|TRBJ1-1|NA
CASSSTGMNTEAFF
TGTGCCAGCAGTAGCACAGGGATGAACACTGAAGCTTTCTTT
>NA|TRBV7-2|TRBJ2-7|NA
CASSLGGDPSSYEQYF
TGTGCCAGCAGCTTAGGGGGCGACCCGAGCTCCTACGAGCAGTACTTC
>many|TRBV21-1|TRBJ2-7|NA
CASSKGGRQYF
TGTGCCAGCAGCAAAGGCGGTCGGCAGTACTTC
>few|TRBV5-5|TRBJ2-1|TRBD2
CASSLRTSGIYNEQFF
TGTGCCAGCAGCTTGCGGACTAGCGGGATATACAATGAGCAGTTCTTC
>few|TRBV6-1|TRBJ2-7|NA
CASSVHYTYEQYF
TGTGCCAGCAGTGTTCACTACACCTACGAGCAGTACTTC
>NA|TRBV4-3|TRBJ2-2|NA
CASSQDRNLHTGELFF
TGCGCCAGCAGCCAAGATAGGAACTTACACACCGGGGAGCTGTTTTTT
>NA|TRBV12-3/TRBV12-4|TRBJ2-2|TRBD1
CASRPGTGTRGELFF
TGTGCCAGCAGGCCCGGGACAGGCACCCGAGGGGAGCTGTTTTTT
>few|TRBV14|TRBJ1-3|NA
CASSHRQEGPAIYF
TGTGCCAGCAGCCATCGACAGGAGGGGCCAGCCATATATTTT
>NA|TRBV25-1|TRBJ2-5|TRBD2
CASSEHSGRAEDQYF
TGTGCCAGCAGTGAACATAGCGGGAGGGCCGAAGACCAGTACTTC
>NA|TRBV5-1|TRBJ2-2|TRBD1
CASRPGQGLNTGELFF
TGCGCCAGCAGACCGGGACAGGGACTCAACACCGGGGAGCTGTTTTTT
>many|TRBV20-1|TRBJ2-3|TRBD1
CSVLSGTGEITQYF
TGCAGTGTCCTATCCGGGACAGGGGAAATTACGCAGTATTTT
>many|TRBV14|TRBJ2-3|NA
CASSQGGVLSFADTQYF
TGTGCCAGCAGCCAAGGGGGAGTCCTGAGTTTCGCAGATACGCAGTATTTT
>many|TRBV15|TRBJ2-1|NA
CATSRDRSGNEQFF
TGTGCCACCAGCAGAGATCGAAGCGGCAATGAGCAGTTCTTC
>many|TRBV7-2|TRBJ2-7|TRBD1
CASSPGTGVFYEQYF
TGTGCCAGCAGCCCCGGGACAGGGGTCTTCTACGAGCAGTACTTC
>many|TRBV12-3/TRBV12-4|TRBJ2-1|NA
CASSLGGTKGEQFF
TGTGCCAGCAGTTTAGGTGGGACGAAGGGGGAGCAGTTCTTC
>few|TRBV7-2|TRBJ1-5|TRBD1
CASSRGRTGNQPQHF
TGTGCCAGCAGCAGAGGGCGGACAGGGAATCAGCCCCAGCATTTT
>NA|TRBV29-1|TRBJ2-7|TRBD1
CSVRTGLGDEQYF
TGCAGCGTTCGGACAGGCCTCGGAGACGAGCAGTACTTC
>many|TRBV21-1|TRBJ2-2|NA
CASSQPGLLTGELFF
TGTGCCAGCAGTCAACCGGGACTCCTCACCGGGGAGCTGTTTTTT
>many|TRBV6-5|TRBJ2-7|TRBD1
CASSSGQVTKYF
TGTGCCAGCAGTTCGGGACAGGTGACTAAGTACTTC
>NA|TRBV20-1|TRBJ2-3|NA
CSARLDGGDTQYF
TGCAGTGCTAGGCTGGACGGTGGGGATACGCAGTATTTT
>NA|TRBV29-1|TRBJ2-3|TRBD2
CSGASGPVNTQYF
TGCAGCGGGGCTAGCGGACCGGTAAATACGCAGTATTTT
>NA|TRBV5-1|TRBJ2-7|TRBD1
CASSYQGQGVYEQYF
TGCGCCAGCAGCTATCAAGGACAGGGGGTTTACGAGCAGTACTTC
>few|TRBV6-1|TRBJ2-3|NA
CASRGATTLSTDTQYF
TGTGCCAGCAGGGGAGCGACTACTCTTAGCACAGATACGCAGTATTTT
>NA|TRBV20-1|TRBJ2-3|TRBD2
CSARPTTSGEEDTQYF
TGCAGTGCTAGGCCTACGACTAGCGGGGAGGAGGATACGCAGTATTTT
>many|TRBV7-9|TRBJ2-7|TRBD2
CASSVSGGSGSYEQYF
TGTGCCAGCAGCGTTAGCGGGGGAAGCGGGAGCTACGAGCAGTACTTC
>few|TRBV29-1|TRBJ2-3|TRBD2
CSVTLAGRTDTQYF
TGCAGCGTCACTTTAGCGGGACGCACAGATACGCAGTATTTT
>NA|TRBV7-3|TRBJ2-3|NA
CASSLTRLEHSTSTQYF
TGTGCCAGCAGCTTAACTCGGCTAGAACACTCCACCTCTACGCAGTATTTT
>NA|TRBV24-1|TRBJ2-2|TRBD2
CATSDPPGLAGGITGELFF
TGTGCCACCAGTGATCCTCCGGGACTAGCGGGAGGTATCACCGGGGAGCTGTTTTTT
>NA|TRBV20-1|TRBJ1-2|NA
CSASIGTDYGYTF
TGCAGTGCTAGCATTGGGACCGATTATGGCTACACCTTC
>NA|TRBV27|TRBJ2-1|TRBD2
CASSLTGGKEQFF
TGTGCCAGCAGTTTGACGGGAGGGAAAGAGCAGTTCTTC
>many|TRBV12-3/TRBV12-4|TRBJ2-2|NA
CASSTSRRTAGELFF
TGTGCCAGCAGTACATCCCGACGGACCGCCGGGGAGCTGTTTTTT
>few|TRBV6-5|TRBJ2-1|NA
CASSYSWDTANEQFF
TGTGCCAGCAGTTACTCTTGGGACACCGCCAATGAGCAGTTCTTC
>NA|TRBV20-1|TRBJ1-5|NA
CSARDRSGRQPQHF
TGCAGTGCTAGAGATCGGTCAGGGAGGCAGCCCCAGCATTTT
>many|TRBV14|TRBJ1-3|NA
CASSVRAIGNTIYF
TGTGCCAGCAGCGTACGGGCGATCGGAAACACCATATATTTT
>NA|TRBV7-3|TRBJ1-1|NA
CASSGRANTEAFF
TGTGCCAGCAGCGGCCGGGCGAACACTGAAGCTTTCTTT
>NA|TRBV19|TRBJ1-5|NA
CASSDGGPNQPQHF
TGTGCCAGTAGCGACGGGGGTCCCAATCAGCCCCAGCATTTT
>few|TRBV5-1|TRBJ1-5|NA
CASSLEQGGQPQHF
TGCGCCAGCAGCTTGGAACAGGGAGGTCAGCCCCAGCATTTT
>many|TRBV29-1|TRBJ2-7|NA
CSVEVIEDREQYF
TGCAGCGTTGAAGTTATTGAGGACCGGGAGCAGTACTTC
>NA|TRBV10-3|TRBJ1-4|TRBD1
CAARPTGHNEKLFF
TGTGCCGCCCGCCCGACAGGGCATAATGAAAAACTGTTTTTT
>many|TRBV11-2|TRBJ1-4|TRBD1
CASSSGRDRGRSNEKLFF
TGTGCCAGCAGCTCAGGGAGGGACAGGGGTCGGAGTAATGAAAAACTGTTTTTT
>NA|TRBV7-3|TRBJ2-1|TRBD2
CASSLTSGGGRNEQFF
TGTGCCAGCAGCTTAACCTCGGGAGGGGGTCGGAATGAGCAGTTCTTC
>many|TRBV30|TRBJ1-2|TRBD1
CAWSVQGAHYINYGYTF
TGTGCCTGGAGTGTCCAGGGGGCGCATTATATTAACTATGGCTACACCTTC
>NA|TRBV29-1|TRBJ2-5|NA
CSVERQTQETQYF
TGCAGCGTTGAGAGACAGACCCAAGAGACCCAGTACTTC
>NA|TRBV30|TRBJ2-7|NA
CAWSTGPLDEQYF
TGTGCCTGGAGTACGGGACCTTTAGACGAGCAGTACTTC
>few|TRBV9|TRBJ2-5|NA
CASSVQTQYF
TGTGCCAGCAGCGTCCAGACCCAGTACTTC
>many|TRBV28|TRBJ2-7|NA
CASSVRRQTYEQYF
TGTGCCAGCAGCGTGCGGAGACAGACCTACGAGCAGTACTTC
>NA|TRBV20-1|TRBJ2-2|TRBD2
CSAPSREREKGPGELFF
TGCAGTGCACCTTCCCGGGAGCGGGAGAAAGGGCCCGGGGAGCTGTTTTTT